This passage covers 20 T cell receptor beta chains from one sample sequenced in a study of blood T cell repertoires in COVID-19. The repertoire was sequenced with immunoSEQ multiplex PCR; TCRdb's copy has only in-frame clones and lacks some. The sample comprises 54,000 or so clones, around 86% of which are singletons, and under 2% rests with the top ten. The sample was peripheral blood. These receptors all come from a woman in her fifties or sixties with acute or convalescent COVID-19.

This sequence joins TRBV3-1 (or the pseudogene TRBV3-2) and TRBJ2-4; D is possibly TRBD1 (6 bases). This CDR3 region has 15 residues. Germline V gives CDR1 LGHDT, CDR2 YNNKEL (reference sequence). V lost 2 bases and J 3 bases, leaving 11 bases between the germline ends. In nucleotides, the CDR3 is TGTGCCAGCAGCCAATACAGGGACAACAAAAACATTCAGTACTTC. Translated, it gives CASSQYRDNKNIQYF.

The chain has TRBV9 and TRBJ1-2; D gene unclear. The V gene lost 4 bases and the J gene lost 4 bases, with 14 bases spanning the gap. The CDR3 sequence is 14 residues long. Germline V lookup: CDR1 SGDLS, CDR2 YYNGEE. CDR3 residues: CASSPESSVYGYTF. The CDR3 DNA reads as TGTGCCAGCAGCCCCGAGTCATCGGTCTATGGCTACACCTTC.

The V call is TRBV7-9, the J call TRBJ1-1; maybe TRBD1 (5 bases). This CDR3 has 14 residues. CDR1 is SEHNR and CDR2 is FQNEAQ in the germline V gene (reference sequence). V was trimmed by 3 bases and J by 5 bases, leaving 13 bases between them. The CDR3 loop reads CASSLPRDSTEAFF. The CDR3 nucleotides are TGTGCCAGCAGCTTGCCACGGGACTCAACTGAAGCTTTCTTT.

This clone has a handful of counts. The chain uses TRBV5-6 and TRBJ1-1; perhaps TRBD1 as D (5 bases). The CDR3 loop spans 12 amino acids. Between the trimmed V and J ends, which lost 3 bases and 4 bases, there was a span of 7 bases. The germline V gene encodes CDR1 SGHDT and CDR2 YYEEEE. The CDR3 here is CASSYGGTEAFF. The CDR3 DNA reads TGTGCCAGCAGCTACGGGGGCACTGAAGCTTTCTTT.

Written as DNA, the CDR3 is TGTGCCAGCAGCTTTAGCCACGGACTAGCGGGAGCCAGGAATGAGCAGTTCTTC. This encodes CASSFSHGLAGARNEQFF. This sequence joins TRBV7-9 and TRBJ2-1; 13 nucleotides align to TRBD2. V shed 3 bases, J shed 7 bases, and the junction held 12 bases outside the gene matches. This CDR3 is built from 18 residues. Germline CDR1 is SEHNR and CDR2 is FQNEAQ (reference sequence).

The chain is built from TRBV5-1 and TRBJ2-2, with 7 positions matching TRBD2. Germline V CDR1 and CDR2: SGHRS, YFSETQ. With V trimmed by 3 bases and J by 7 bases, 6 bases remained unmatched. The CDR3 consists of 14 residues. CDR3 amino acids: CASSSGGGNGELFF. The CDR3 DNA reads TGCGCCAGCAGCTCCGGCGGGGGAAACGGGGAGCTGTTTTTT.

This chain joins TRBV7-9 and TRBJ1-1; D unresolved. V was pared by 5 bases and J by 1 base, with 8 bases between. The CDR3 has 13 residues. In germline, CDR1 is SEHNR, CDR2 FQNEAQ (reference sequence). CDR3 in DNA: TGTGCCAGCAGCCCTATCCAGAACACTGAAGCTTTCTTT. Translating gives CASSPIQNTEAFF. The full variable domain, rest sourced from reference TRBV7-9 and TRBJ1-1, is DTGVSQNPRHKITKRGQNVTFRCDPISEHNRLYWYRQTLGQGPEFLTYFQNEAQLEKSRLLSDRFSAERPKGSFSTLEIQRTEQGDSAMYLCASSPIQNTEAFFGQGTRLTVV.

The chain uses TRBV6-5 and TRBJ2-3, with 10 bases fitting TRBD2. Trimming cost V 7 bases and J 0 bases; bases outside gene matches: 4. From germline, CDR1 is MNHEY and CDR2 SVGAGI. This CDR3 contains 15 residues. The CDR3 region has the DNA TGTGCCAGCATCCGGACTAGCGGAAGCACAGATACGCAGTATTTT. Its protein product is CASIRTSGSTDTQYF.

The rearrangement joins TRBV7-3 to TRBJ1-1; D possibly corresponds to TRBD1 (5 bases). Trimming removed 1 base from V and 5 bases from J, with 14 bases in between. The CDR3 length is 15 residues. Per the germline V gene, CDR1 is SGHTA and CDR2 is FQGTGA. CDR3 amino acids: CASSLRPQGSTEAFF. CDR3 coding DNA: TGTGCCAGCAGCTTAAGGCCGCAGGGTTCGACTGAAGCTTTCTTT.

J is TRBJ1-2 and V is TRBV27, with 8 bases aligning to TRBD1. This CDR3 has 15 amino acids. Germline V gene sequence: CDR1 MNHEY, CDR2 SMNVEV (reference sequence). J gave up 3 bases and V 6 bases, and 9 bases lay outside the gene matches. The CDR3 is CASSPQGTGDYGYTF. The CDR3 region has the DNA TGTGCCAGCAGCCCTCAGGGGACAGGAGACTATGGCTACACCTTC.

This clone appeared a few times. This chain connects TRBV2 to TRBJ1-2, with D hard to call. Trimming took off 0 bases at V and 5 bases at J, with 7 bases between the two ends. CDR1 and CDR2 from the germline V gene are SNHLY and FYNNEI. This CDR3 is built from 13 residues. The CDR3 DNA is TGTGCCAGCAGTGAAGCTGAGCCTTATGGCTACACCTTC. Amino acids: CASSEAEPYGYTF.

The V gene is TRBV15, the J gene TRBJ2-7; TRBD1 agrees at 7 bases. The length of the CDR3 is 17 residues. J was trimmed by 6 bases and V by 0 bases; bases with no gene match: 14. Germline-derived CDR1 and CDR2 are LNHNV and YYDKDF (reference sequence). The CDR3 region has the DNA TGTGCCACCAGCAGAGATAGAGGGGGCGGTTTTGTTCGCGAGCAGTACTTC. Encoded protein: CATSRDRGGGFVREQYF.

This rearrangement joins TRBV19 to TRBJ2-7, with D unresolved. V was pared by 3 bases and J by 7 bases, with 13 bases between. Per the germline V gene, CDR1 is LNHDA and CDR2 is SQIVND (reference sequence). CDR3 length: 13 amino acids. The CDR3 DNA follows: TGTGCCAGTAGTATGCCCAACCTAGGAGAGCAGTACTTC. This sequence encodes CASSMPNLGEQYF.

The rearrangement joins TRBV5-6 to TRBJ1-2; possible D gene TRBD1, 5 bases. This CDR3 has 11 amino acids. CDR1 and CDR2 (germline): SGHDT, YYEEEE. V gave up 2 bases and J gave up 8 bases, with 7 bases separating them. CDR3 DNA: TGTGCCAGCAGCTTAAGGGGCGGCTACACCTTC. This codes for CASSLRGGYTF.

This clone was observed a handful of times. This chain's CDR3 is CASSFGDRAYEQYF. CDR3 bases: TGTGCCAGCAGTTTCGGGGACAGGGCCTACGAGCAGTACTTC. The chain carries TRBV28 and TRBJ2-7; 9 positions agree with TRBD1. V was clipped by 3 bases and J by 2 bases; unmatched bases: 2. Looked up from germline, CDR1 is MDHEN and CDR2 is SYDVKM. CDR3 size: 14 residues.

The rearrangement links TRBV6-5 to TRBJ1-1; D might be TRBD1 (5 bases). Trimming removed 6 bases from V and 0 bases from J, with 11 bases in between. Germline CDR1 reads MNHEY; CDR2 reads SVGAGI. This CDR3 comprises 14 residues. CDR3 sequence reads: CASRAGDLNTEAFF. The CDR3 nucleotides are TGTGCCAGCAGGGCGGGGGATCTGAACACTGAAGCTTTCTTT.

The V call is TRBV9, the J call TRBJ2-7; possibly TRBD1 for D (5 bases). The germline CDR1 and CDR2 sequences are SGDLS and YYNGEE. Trimming removed 7 bases from V and 5 bases from J, with 22 bases in between. The CDR3 length is 15 residues. The CDR3 coding sequence is TGTGCCAGCGCTAAAGGGGCCTTAGAAGGCCACGAGCAGTACTTC. It yields the protein CASAKGALEGHEQYF.

This chain connects TRBV5-5 to TRBJ1-1; 8 bases map to TRBD1. Trimming removed 4 bases from V and 5 bases from J; junction bases left unmatched: 4. This CDR3 spans 13 amino acids. CDR1 and CDR2 (germline): SGHKS, YYEKEE (reference sequence). The CDR3 sequence: CASSTGGWTEAFF. The CDR3 coding sequence is TGTGCCAGCAGCACAGGGGGTTGGACTGAAGCTTTCTTT.

This clone was found once. The V and J genes are TRBV28 and TRBJ2-1; 9 bases are shared with TRBD1. V was clipped by 5 bases and J by 5 bases; unmatched bases: 7. Germline loops: CDR1 MDHEN, CDR2 SYDVKM. This CDR3 comprises 15 residues. CDR3 amino acids: CASSPLGTGNNEQFF. DNA for the CDR3: TGTGCCAGCAGTCCCCTCGGGACAGGGAACAATGAGCAGTTCTTC.

The V call is TRBV11-2, the J call TRBJ2-5; D might be TRBD1 (7 bases). Germline-derived CDR1 and CDR2 are SGHAT and FQNNGV. Deletions cut 2 bases from V and 4 bases from J, with 14 bases between. The CDR3 runs to 15 residues. Here the CDR3 DNA reads TGTGCCAGCAGCTTAAACAGGGGAGGATTAGAGACCCAGTACTTC. Its protein product is CASSLNRGGLETQYF. The full variable domain, in which reference TRBV11-2 and TRBJ2-5 provide the parts outside the CDR3, is EAGVAQSPRYKIIEKRQSVAFWCNPISGHATLYWYQQILGQGPKLLIQFQNNGVVDDSQLPKDRFSAERLKGVDSTLKIQPAKLEDSAVYLCASSLNRGGLETQYFGPGTRLLVL.